These 20 T cell receptor beta chains were sequenced from one sample in a study of cytomegalovirus exposure and HLA in healthy donors. 60 Vbeta and 13 Jbeta primers were used in PCR. Sequenced by immunoSEQ multiplex PCR; TCRdb stores in-frame clones only, minus some. The sample includes some 270,000 clones, 80% of them seen just once. Sample: PBMCs. These receptors were obtained from a girl under 10 years old in good health and CMV-seronegative.

The V gene is TRBV1, the J gene TRBJ2-2; TRBD2, as called in the table, went unchecked against the DNA. TRBV1 is a listed pseudogene. The CDR3 extends over 17 amino acids. The CDR3 protein is CTSSQDLNSGSTGELFF. The DNA of the CDR3 is TGCACCAGCAGCCAAGATCTGAATAGCGGAAGCACCGGGGAGCTGTTTTTT.

This chain links TRBV27 with TRBJ2-7; TRBD2 aligns across 10 bases. V trimming: 5 bases; J trimming: 1 base; junction bases outside the gene matches: 8. Germline V lookup: CDR1 MNHEY, CDR2 SMNVEV (reference sequence). This CDR3 spans 16 amino acids. The CDR3 nucleotides read TGTGCCAGCAGTCAATCCGGGACTAGCGCTTCCTACGAGCAGTACTTC. Translation gives CASSQSGTSASYEQYF.

This chain links TRBV5-1 with TRBJ1-2; D is unresolved. This CDR3 is built from 15 residues. Germline V CDR1 and CDR2: SGHRS, YFSETQ. The V end lost 0 bases, the J end lost 8 bases, and 17 bases lay between the germline ends. CDR3 amino acids: CASSLGEAYGAGYTF. The CDR3, as DNA: TGCGCCAGCAGCTTGGGGGAGGCTTATGGCGCGGGCTACACCTTC.

V usage is TRBV7-9 and J usage is TRBJ1-3; a weak D match, TRBD1 (6 bases). The CDR3 is 14 residues long. The germline V gene encodes CDR1 SEHNR and CDR2 FQNEAQ (reference sequence). The ends were cut back, 3 bases at V and 3 bases at J, with 9 bases in the middle. The CDR3 loop is CASSFRGGGNTIYF. CDR3 bases: TGTGCCAGCAGCTTCCGAGGGGGTGGAAACACCATATATTTT.

The V and J genes are TRBV27 and TRBJ2-1, with D possibly matching TRBD2 (5 bases). Germline V gene sequence: CDR1 MNHEY, CDR2 SMNVEV (reference sequence). This CDR3 has 16 amino acids. The V and J ends lost 5 bases and 3 bases respectively, with 17 bases between them. The CDR3 region is CASSDTRASNYNEQFF. Here the CDR3 DNA reads TGTGCCAGCAGTGATACGCGGGCCTCTAACTACAATGAGCAGTTCTTC.

V is TRBV19 and J is TRBJ1-1; 7 bases align to TRBD1. Per germline, CDR1 LNHDA and CDR2 SQIVND (reference sequence). CDR3 length: 15 residues. J gave up 3 bases and V 5 bases, and 9 bases lay outside the gene matches. The CDR3: CASSSQGLRDTEAFF. The CDR3 DNA reads as TGTGCCAGTAGTTCACAGGGGCTGAGGGACACTGAAGCTTTCTTT.

V is TRBV27 and J is TRBJ2-1; a weak D match, TRBD2 (5 bases). V lost 5 bases and J lost 2, with 13 bases in between. Germline V gene sequence: CDR1 MNHEY, CDR2 SMNVEV (reference sequence). The CDR3 spans 15 residues. CDR3: CASSLLSGPYNEQFF. The CDR3 DNA reads as TGTGCCAGCAGTCTACTAAGCGGCCCCTACAATGAGCAGTTCTTC.

This chain joins TRBV27 and TRBJ2-1; possible D gene TRBD2, 5 bases. The CDR3 consists of 15 residues. Germline V lookup: CDR1 MNHEY, CDR2 SMNVEV (reference sequence). Trimming cost V 3 bases and J 0 bases, with 9 bases left between them. CDR3: CASSFGGSSYNEQFF. CDR3 in DNA: TGTGCCAGCAGTTTTGGTGGGAGCTCCTACAATGAGCAGTTCTTC.

This clone was counted a single time. The V call is TRBV18, the J call TRBJ2-1; 8 nucleotides match TRBD1. Trimming removed 3 bases from V and 15 bases from J; junction bases left unmatched: 10. The CDR3 sequence is 13 residues long. CDR1 and CDR2 (germline): KGHSH, LQKENI. CDR3 region: CASSPDRAFRGFF. The CDR3, as DNA: TGTGCCAGCTCACCGGACAGGGCGTTTAGGGGGTTCTTC. Full variable domain (rest looked up from reference TRBV18 and TRBJ2-1): NAGVMQNPRHLVRRRGQEARLRCSPMKGHSHVYWYRQLPEEGLKFMVYLQKENIIDESGMPKERFSAEFPKEGPSILRIQQVVRGDSAAYFCASSPDRAFRGFFGPGTRLTVL.

The genes are TRBV6-5 and TRBJ2-7; D might be TRBD2 (5 bases). CDR1 MNHEY and CDR2 SVGAGI come from the germline V gene. V lost 2 bases to trimming and J lost 1 base, with 9 bases between them. The CDR3 consists of 14 residues. CDR3 DNA sequence: TGTGCCAGCAGTTACGAGGGAACGTCCTACGAGCAGTACTTC. This translates into CASSYEGTSYEQYF.

The chain links TRBV19 to TRBJ1-2; no clear D. V was pared by 1 base and J by 0 bases, with 6 bases between. The CDR3 has 14 amino acids. Germline assignment: CDR1 LNHDA and CDR2 SQIVND (reference sequence). CDR3 nucleotides: TGTGCCAGTAGTATAGCCCGGGCTAACTATGGCTACACCTTC. Translated: CASSIARANYGYTF.

This chain links TRBV2 with TRBJ2-7, with a weak D call TRBD1 (6 bases). The CDR3 is 16 residues long. Per the germline V gene, CDR1 is SNHLY and CDR2 is FYNNEI. Trimming stripped 6 bases from V and 2 bases from J, with 20 bases between. The CDR3 reads CASRIIDRPIAYEQYF. The CDR3 DNA reads TGTGCCAGCAGGATAATCGACAGGCCAATAGCCTACGAGCAGTACTTC.

The DNA of the CDR3 is TGTGCCAGCAGCTTTATTAGCGGAGGCGACAATGAGCAGTTCTTC. As protein: CASSFISGGDNEQFF. The chain links TRBV7-9 to TRBJ2-1; TRBD2 might be the D (6 bases). Trimming took off 3 bases at V and 5 bases at J, with 14 bases between the two ends. Germline V CDR1 and CDR2: SEHNR, FQNEAQ (reference sequence). The CDR3 totals 15 residues.

The gene calls are TRBV25-1 and TRBJ1-6, with no clear D. Germline assignment: CDR1 MGHDK and CDR2 SYGVNS. V dropped 2 bases and J dropped 6 bases, with 11 bases sitting between them. The CDR3 loop spans 15 amino acids. The CDR3 sequence: CASSEGVRGNSPLHF. CDR3 nucleotides: TGTGCCAGCAGTGAAGGGGTCCGGGGTAATTCACCCCTCCACTTT.

The V and J genes are TRBV27 and TRBJ2-3; D perhaps matches TRBD1 (5 bases). The CDR3 spans 15 residues. Germline CDR1 reads MNHEY; CDR2 reads SMNVEV (reference sequence). The V gene lost 6 bases and the J gene lost 2 bases, with 15 bases spanning the gap. CDR3 bases: TGTGCCAGCAGGCTAGACAGTTTTGCCACAGATACGCAGTATTTT. This gives the protein CASRLDSFATDTQYF.

This clone was detected once. V is TRBV7-2 and J is TRBJ2-7; D is unresolved. CDR3 length: 15 residues. Germline V CDR1 and CDR2: SGHTA, FQGNSA. V dropped 4 bases and J dropped 2 bases, with 15 bases sitting between them. DNA of the CDR3: TGTGCCAGCAGCTCCTATCTCGGTACGCCCTACGAGCAGTACTTC. As protein: CASSSYLGTPYEQYF.

This chain links TRBV7-2 with TRBJ2-3; TRBD2 matches at 11 bases. The J segment lost 3 bases and the V segment lost 5 bases, leaving 7 bases of the junction unmatched. The CDR3 covers 16 residues. The germline V gene has CDR1 SGHTA and CDR2 FQGNSA. CDR3 in amino acids: CASSKRASGRTDTQYF. In nucleotides, the CDR3 is TGTGCCAGCAGCAAGAGGGCTAGCGGGAGGACAGATACGCAGTATTTT.

The gene calls are TRBV5-1 and TRBJ2-3; TRBD2 matches 13 bases. The V and J ends lost 4 bases and 6 bases, in that order; junction bases with no gene match: 5. Germline assignment: CDR1 SGHRS and CDR2 YFSETQ. This CDR3 region has 15 residues. CDR3 bases: TGCGCCAGCAGCCGGACTAGCGGGAGTTGGGATACGCAGTATTTT. It translates to CASSRTSGSWDTQYF.

The chain joins TRBV7-3 to TRBJ1-5; D is ambiguous. Trimming cost V 5 bases and J 10 bases, with 15 bases left between them. This CDR3 has 13 amino acids. Germline loops: CDR1 SGHTA, CDR2 FQGTGA. CDR3: CASSRGPEGPQHF. CDR3 DNA: TGTGCCAGCAGCAGAGGGCCCGAAGGCCCCCAGCATTTT. The whole variable domain, filled in from reference TRBV7-3 and TRBJ1-5, reads GAGVSQTPSNKVTEKGKYVELRCDPISGHTALYWYRQSLGQGPEFLIYFQGTGAADDSGLPNDRFFAVRPEGSVSTLKIQRTERGDSAVYLCASSRGPEGPQHFGDGTRLSIL.

The genes are TRBV2 and TRBJ1-4, with D perhaps TRBD1 (5 bases). Germline CDR1 is SNHLY and CDR2 is FYNNEI. This CDR3 is 13 amino acids long. The germline V and J ends were trimmed by 2 bases and 14 bases, with 15 bases remaining between them. The CDR3 sequence: CASSELGESVLFF. The CDR3 DNA sequence: TGTGCCAGCAGTGAATTAGGGGAATCGGTCCTGTTTTTT.